These 18 T cell receptor beta chains came from one sample sequenced in a study of OX40 agonist ivuxolimab in advanced cancers. The protocol was immunoSEQ multiplex PCR, while the TCRdb copy is restricted to in-frame clones and leaves out a portion. This table has more than 40,000 clones, roughly 88% appearing once. This sample comprised CD4+ or CD8+ T cells sorted from blood, obtained in a trial of the OX40 agonist ivuxolimab. The receptors were gathered from an adult with an advanced solid tumor such as melanoma, head and neck, liver or kidney cancer.

The gene calls are TRBV5-4 and TRBJ2-5, with 7 bases fitting TRBD1. The trim removed 2 bases at V and 9 bases at J, leaving 1 base unmatched. The CDR3 contains 11 residues. Per germline, CDR1 SGHNT and CDR2 YYREEE (reference sequence). CDR3 in amino acids: CASSFGQAQYF. CDR3 bases: TGTGCCAGCAGCTTCGGACAGGCCCAGTACTTC.

The chain couples TRBV28 to TRBJ2-7, with TRBD1 matching 9 bases. This CDR3 contains 16 residues. The J segment lost 5 bases and the V segment lost 5 bases, leaving 13 bases of the junction unmatched. Germline loops: CDR1 MDHEN, CDR2 SYDVKM. Here the CDR3 reads CASSPPGGTGRNEQYF. In nucleotides, the CDR3 is TGTGCCAGCAGTCCTCCGGGCGGGACAGGGAGAAACGAGCAGTACTTC.

The rearrangement links TRBV14 to TRBJ2-7, with 8 bases lining up with TRBD2. The CDR3 totals 13 residues. J lost 7 bases, V lost 6 bases, and 8 bases had no gene match. Germline V gene sequence: CDR1 SGHDN, CDR2 FVKESK. CDR3 coding DNA: TGTGCCAGCAGTGAGACTAGCGTAGGGGAGCAGTACTTC. Protein: CASSETSVGEQYF.

This clone was counted once. The chain carries TRBV7-6 and TRBJ2-1; tentative D call: TRBD1 (5 bases). V was shortened by 5 bases and J by 7 bases, with 15 bases between the two germline ends. Germline V CDR1 and CDR2: SGHVS, FNYEAQ. CDR3 size: 14 residues. This CDR3 is CASSPQPGYNEQFF. The CDR3 DNA follows: TGTGCCAGCAGCCCCCAGCCAGGGTATAATGAGCAGTTCTTC.

This rearrangement joins TRBV27 to TRBJ1-3; TRBD1 matches at 12 bases. Germline-derived CDR1 and CDR2 are MNHEY and SMNVEV (reference sequence). V gave up 6 bases and J gave up 3 bases; unmatched junction bases: 12. The CDR3 covers 18 residues. The CDR3 bases are TGTGCCAGCAGCGCCAACGGGGGACAGGGGGCCTTTGGAAACACCATATATTTT. This gives the protein CASSANGGQGAFGNTIYF.

CDR3 in amino acids: CASSQVTQQETQYF. The DNA of the CDR3 is TGCGCCAGCAGCCAAGTGACGCAGCAAGAGACCCAGTACTTC. V usage is TRBV4-1 and J usage is TRBJ2-5; D gene unclear. The CDR3 totals 14 residues. CDR1 and CDR2 from the germline V gene are MGHRA and YSYEKL. Trimming cost V 1 base and J 2 bases, with 8 bases left between them.

The genes are TRBV30 and TRBJ1-6, with 7 positions matching TRBD1. From germline, CDR1 is GTSNPN and CDR2 SVGIG (reference sequence). V gave up 3 bases and J gave up 5 bases; unmatched junction bases: 7. The CDR3 is 15 residues long. In DNA, the CDR3 is TGTGCCTGGAGCGGACAGGCCGCCAATAATTCACCCCTCCACTTT. As protein: CAWSGQAANNSPLHF.

V is TRBV7-3 and J is TRBJ2-2, with 11 bases that match TRBD1. J was trimmed by 6 bases and V by 2 bases; bases with no gene match: 5. Germline CDR1 is SGHTA and CDR2 is FQGTGA. CDR3 length equals 16 residues. The CDR3 coding sequence is TGTGCCAGCAGCTTAGTGGGACAGGGGGTCGCCGGGGAGCTGTTTTTT. Translating it yields CASSLVGQGVAGELFF. The whole variable domain, remainder taken from reference TRBV7-3 and TRBJ2-2, is GAGVSQTPSNKVTEKGKYVELRCDPISGHTALYWYRQSLGQGPEFLIYFQGTGAADDSGLPNDRFFAVRPEGSVSTLKIQRTERGDSAVYLCASSLVGQGVAGELFFGEGSRLTVL.

The chain has TRBV28 and TRBJ2-5; D remains ambiguous. CDR3 length: 16 residues. CDR1 is MDHEN, CDR2 SYDVKM, per germline. V lost 3 bases, J lost 9 bases, and 23 bases lay in between. The chain's CDR3 is CASSFLGSAQARAQYF. The CDR3 DNA follows: TGTGCCAGCAGTTTCCTCGGTTCGGCTCAGGCCCGGGCCCAGTACTTC. Looking up the rest from reference TRBV28 and TRBJ2-5 gives the full variable domain: DVKVTQSSRYLVKRTGEKVFLECVQDMDHENMFWYRQDPGLGLRLIYFSYDVKMKEKGDIPEGYSVSREKKERFSLILESASTNQTSMYLCASSFLGSAQARAQYFGPGTRLLVL.

In its sample, this clone was seen a few times. The rearrangement links TRBV4-2 to TRBJ2-7; 8 positions agree with TRBD1. V gave up 4 bases and J gave up 2 bases; unmatched junction bases: 7. This CDR3 region has 15 residues. Germline V gene lookup returns CDR1 LGHNA and CDR2 YNFKEQ. The CDR3 region has the DNA TGTGCCAGCAGCCCGTCGGACAGGGAAGCCTACGAGCAGTACTTC. The encoded protein is CASSPSDREAYEQYF.

This clone has only a few counts. This chain joins TRBV18 and TRBJ1-5; no definite D call. This CDR3 comprises 16 residues. Trimming pared 1 base from V and 3 bases from J, leaving 13 bases between. Germline V gives CDR1 KGHSH, CDR2 LQKENI. Here the CDR3 reads CASSPQGGSPNQPQHF. Written as DNA, the CDR3 is TGTGCCAGCTCACCACAGGGAGGGAGCCCCAATCAGCCCCAGCATTTT.

This clone has just one count. V gene TRBV19 combines with J gene TRBJ1-2; TRBD1 aligns across 7 bases. Trimming removed 6 bases from V and 4 bases from J; junction bases left unmatched: 8. CDR3 length: 14 residues. Germline CDR1 LNHDA, CDR2 SQIVND (reference sequence). The CDR3 is CASSPRQGGYGYTF. Written as DNA, the CDR3 is TGTGCCAGTAGCCCTCGACAGGGAGGCTATGGCTACACCTTC.

This chain links TRBV29-1 with TRBJ2-1; D gene ambiguous. Germline V lookup: CDR1 SQVTM, CDR2 ANQGSEA. The CDR3 length is 14 residues. Deletions cut 6 bases from V and 0 bases from J, with 12 bases between. The CDR3: CSVPDKSSYNEQFF. CDR3 sequence (DNA): TGCAGCGTGCCCGATAAGAGCTCCTACAATGAGCAGTTCTTC.

This chain uses TRBV19 with TRBJ1-2; 7 bases match TRBD1. The CDR3 extends over 16 amino acids. J lost 10 bases, V lost 4 bases, and 18 bases had no gene match. CDR1 LNHDA and CDR2 SQIVND come from the germline V gene (reference sequence). In DNA, the CDR3 is TGTGCCAGTAGTACTACCCCCCAGAGGACAGGAGGGTACTACACCTTC. It specifies CASSTTPQRTGGYYTF.

This chain links TRBV30 with TRBJ1-4; TRBD1 aligns across 8 bases. The CDR3 has 16 amino acids. Trimming at V came to 2 bases and at J to 3 bases, leaving 8 bases not matched to a gene. Per germline, CDR1 GTSNPN and CDR2 SVGIG (reference sequence). CDR3: CAWSIPWTGPNEKLFF. The DNA for the CDR3 is TGTGCCTGGAGTATCCCCTGGACAGGGCCTAATGAAAAACTGTTTTTT.

The V gene is TRBV29-1, the J gene TRBJ2-5; unclear D gene. CDR3 length: 13 residues. Trimming took 2 bases from V and 5 from J, leaving 12 bases between them. CDR1 is SQVTM and CDR2 is ANQGSEA in the germline V gene. The CDR3 nucleotides are TGCAGCGTTGAAAAGGGCTCGGTGGAGACCCAGTACTTC. It is translated as CSVEKGSVETQYF.

CDR3 in amino acids: CASRLRTGASYGYTF. CDR3 DNA sequence: TGTGCCAGCAGACTGCGGACAGGGGCCTCCTATGGCTACACCTTC. The V and J genes are TRBV5-4 and TRBJ1-2; 9 positions agree with TRBD1. The CDR3 is 15 amino acids. The junction had 9 bases not matched to a gene; V was cut back by 5 bases and J by 4 bases. CDR1 and CDR2 from the germline V gene are SGHNT and YYREEE (reference sequence).

Only a few counts were recorded for this clone. The chain has TRBV11-3 and TRBJ1-2, with TRBD1 as a possible D gene (6 bases). Germline CDR1 is SGHNT and CDR2 is YENEEA. The CDR3 has 16 residues. V was shortened by 0 bases and J by 2 bases, with 13 bases between the two germline ends. CDR3 sequence: CASSLEGRRGNYGYTF. The DNA for the CDR3 is TGTGCCAGCAGCTTAGAGGGACGGAGGGGGAACTATGGCTACACCTTC.